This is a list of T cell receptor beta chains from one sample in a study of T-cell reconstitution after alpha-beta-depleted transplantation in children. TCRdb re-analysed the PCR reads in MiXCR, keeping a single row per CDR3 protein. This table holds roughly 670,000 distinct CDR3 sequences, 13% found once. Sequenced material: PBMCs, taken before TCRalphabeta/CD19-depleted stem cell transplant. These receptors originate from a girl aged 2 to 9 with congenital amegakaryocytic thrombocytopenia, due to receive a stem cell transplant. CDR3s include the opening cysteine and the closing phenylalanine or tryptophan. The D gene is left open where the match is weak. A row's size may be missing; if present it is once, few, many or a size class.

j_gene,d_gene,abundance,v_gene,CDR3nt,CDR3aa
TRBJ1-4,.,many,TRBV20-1,TGCAGTGCCAATGGAGACACTGGTGAAAAACTGTTTTTT,CSANGDTGEKLFF
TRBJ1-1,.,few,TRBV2,TGTGCCAGCAGGTCATCTACTCCTGAAGCTTTCTTT,CASRSSTPEAFF
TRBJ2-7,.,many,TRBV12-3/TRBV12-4,TGTGCCAGCAGAAAAGGGACAACCTACGAGCAGTACTTC,CASRKGTTYEQYF
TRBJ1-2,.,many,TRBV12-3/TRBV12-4,TGTGCCAGCAGTTTAGGGGGGGCTGGCTACACCTTC,CASSLGGAGYTF
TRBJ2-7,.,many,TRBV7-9,TGTGCCAGCAGCTTAGACACGGTCGACGAGCAGTACTTC,CASSLDTVDEQYF
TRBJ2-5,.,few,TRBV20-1,TGCAGTGCCTCCACGGGACTTACTCAAGAGACCCAGTACTTC,CSASTGLTQETQYF
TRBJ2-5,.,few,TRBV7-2,TGTGCCAGCAGCCCCGGACGAGAACAGACCCAGTACTTC,CASSPGREQTQYF
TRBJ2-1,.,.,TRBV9,TGTGCCAGCAGCTCAGAGGGTGCGCAGTTCTTC,CASSSEGAQFF
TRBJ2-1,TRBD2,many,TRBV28,TGTGCCAGCAGTTTATTCGCTAGCGGGAACAATGAGCAGTTCTTC,CASSLFASGNNEQFF
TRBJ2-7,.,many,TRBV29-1,TGCAGCGTTGAACCCGACAGGAGATCCTACGAGCAGTACTTC,CSVEPDRRSYEQYF
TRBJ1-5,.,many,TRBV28,TGTGCCAGCAGTTTCCACCGGGACTACCCCGGAGATCAGCCCCAGCATTTT,CASSFHRDYPGDQPQHF
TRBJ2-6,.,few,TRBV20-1,TGCAGTGCTAGAGATCTGGGATCTGGGGCCAACGTCCTGACTTTC,CSARDLGSGANVLTF
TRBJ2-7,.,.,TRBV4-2,TGTGCCAGCAGCCAAGATAATCAGTCTTCCTACGAGCAGTACTTC,CASSQDNQSSYEQYF
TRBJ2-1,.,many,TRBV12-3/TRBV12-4,TGTGCCAGCAGGACTAGTGTGTCCCATGAGCAGTTCTTC,CASRTSVSHEQFF
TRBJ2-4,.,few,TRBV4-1,TGCGCCAGCAGCTCCCCTGTCGAGGGAAACATTCAGTACTTC,CASSSPVEGNIQYF
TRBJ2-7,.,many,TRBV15,TGTGCCACCTGGAGTGCAGTTACCTACGAGCAGTACTTC,CATWSAVTYEQYF
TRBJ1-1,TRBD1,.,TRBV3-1,TGTGCCAGCAGCCAAGATTTCAGGGGGCTACTCACTGAAGCTTTCTTT,CASSQDFRGLLTEAFF
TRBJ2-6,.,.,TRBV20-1,TGCAGTGCGCTTAGCTCTGGGGCCAACGTCCTGACTTTC,CSALSSGANVLTF
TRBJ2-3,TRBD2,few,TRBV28,TGTGCCAGCAGTTCCCCTGGACTAGCGGGAGGGCCGAAGGTCACAGATACGCAGTATTTT,CASSSPGLAGGPKVTDTQYF
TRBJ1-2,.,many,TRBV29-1,TGCAGCGTTGCCGGGAACAACAATTTCTATGGCTACACCTTC,CSVAGNNNFYGYTF
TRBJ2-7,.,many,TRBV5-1,TGCGCCAGCCGAGGGACACTTACATACGAGCAGTACTTC,CASRGTLTYEQYF
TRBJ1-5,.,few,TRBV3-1,TGTGCCAGCAGCCCGAACATAGGCAATCAGCCCCAGCATTTT,CASSPNIGNQPQHF
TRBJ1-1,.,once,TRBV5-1,TGCGCCAGCAGCTTGAGGCCCGAAAGGAACACTGAAGCTTTCTTT,CASSLRPERNTEAFF
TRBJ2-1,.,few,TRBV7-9,TGTGCCAGCAGCGCCCCCCGGGTACGCAATGAGCAGTTCTTC,CASSAPRVRNEQFF
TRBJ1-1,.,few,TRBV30,TGTGCCTGGGGAGAAAGGACTGAAGCTTTCTTT,CAWGERTEAFF
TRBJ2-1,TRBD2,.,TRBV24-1,TGTGCCACCAGTGATTTGACTAGCGGTAGCTACAATGAGCAGTTCTTC,CATSDLTSGSYNEQFF